A selection of T cell receptor beta chains follows, all from one sample in a study of cytomegalovirus exposure and HLA in healthy donors. Clones were read by immunoSEQ multiplex PCR, and TCRdb kept only the in-frame ones, dropping some. The sample lists 60,000 to 75,000 clones, less than 80% occurring once. Sequenced input: PBMCs. All receptors derive from a woman aged 45-59 years in good health and CMV-seronegative. The CDR3 runs from the conserved cysteine through the conserved F or W. The D gene is left open where the match is weak. A clone size is listed for some rows: how often the clone was seen (once, few, many), or a class if it is expanded.

CDR3 DNA: TGTGCCAGCAGCCCGGAGACAGGGGATGGCTACACCTTC
CDR3 protein: CASSPETGDGYTF
CDR3 length: 13
J gene: TRBJ1-2
clone size: few
D gene: TRBD1
V gene: TRBV7-2

CDR3 DNA: TGTGCCAGCAGCCCCATGGGAGACGGTGAGCAGTTCTTC
CDR3 protein: CASSPMGDGEQFF
CDR3 length: 13
J gene: TRBJ2-1
clone size: few
D gene: -
V gene: TRBV7-9

CDR3 DNA: TGCAGCGTCTACAGGGGATACAATGAGCAGTTCTTC
CDR3 protein: CSVYRGYNEQFF
CDR3 length: 12
J gene: TRBJ2-1
clone size: once
D gene: TRBD1
V gene: TRBV29-1

CDR3 DNA: TGTGCCAGCAGCGGACGGACAGGCTACAATGAGCAGTTCTTC
CDR3 protein: CASSGRTGYNEQFF
CDR3 length: 14
J gene: TRBJ2-1
clone size: -
D gene: TRBD1
V gene: TRBV7-2

CDR3 DNA: TGTGCCAGCAGTGAAAGAACGGGACTAGCTGTCTTC
CDR3 protein: CASSERTGLAVF
CDR3 length: 12
J gene: TRBJ2-7
clone size: -
D gene: TRBD2
V gene: TRBV2

CDR3 DNA: TGTGCCAGTAGTCATAGCAATCAGCCCCAGCATTTT
CDR3 protein: CASSHSNQPQHF
CDR3 length: 12
J gene: TRBJ1-5
clone size: -
D gene: -
V gene: TRBV19

CDR3 DNA: TGTGCCAGTAGTATAGCGGCGGGAGGGCCCGGCGATACGCAGTATTTT
CDR3 protein: CASSIAAGGPGDTQYF
CDR3 length: 16
J gene: TRBJ2-3
clone size: -
D gene: TRBD2
V gene: TRBV19

CDR3 DNA: TGTGCCAGCAGACATGACAGTTACACTGAAGCTTTCTTT
CDR3 protein: CASRHDSYTEAFF
CDR3 length: 13
J gene: TRBJ1-1
clone size: -
D gene: -
V gene: TRBV28

CDR3 DNA: TGTGCCAGCAGAGCTACAGGTTCGGTAGGTCAGCCCCAGCATTTT
CDR3 protein: CASRATGSVGQPQHF
CDR3 length: 15
J gene: TRBJ1-5
clone size: -
D gene: -
V gene: TRBV2

CDR3 DNA: TGCAGCGTTTGGGACAGAGCCTCTGGAAACACCATATATTTT
CDR3 protein: CSVWDRASGNTIYF
CDR3 length: 14
J gene: TRBJ1-3
clone size: -
D gene: TRBD1
V gene: TRBV29-1

CDR3 DNA: TGTGCCAGCTATAACAGGGGCCTTCAGCCCCAGCATTTT
CDR3 protein: CASYNRGLQPQHF
CDR3 length: 13
J gene: TRBJ1-5
clone size: -
D gene: TRBD1
V gene: TRBV28

CDR3 DNA: TGTGCCAGTAGTATTGGTTTGGCAGAGGGATTGAACACTGAAGCTTTCTTT
CDR3 protein: CASSIGLAEGLNTEAFF
CDR3 length: 17
J gene: TRBJ1-1
clone size: -
D gene: -
V gene: TRBV19

CDR3 DNA: TGTGCCAGCAGCTTAGTGCGCGAAAAACTGTTTTTT
CDR3 protein: CASSLVREKLFF
CDR3 length: 12
J gene: TRBJ1-4
clone size: few
D gene: -
V gene: TRBV7-8

CDR3 DNA: TGTGCCATCAGTGGATACCCTTCAGGGGCCGGGACCGCCGAGCAGTACTTC
CDR3 protein: CAISGYPSGAGTAEQYF
CDR3 length: 17
J gene: TRBJ2-7
clone size: -
D gene: -
V gene: TRBV10-3

CDR3 DNA: TGCGCCAGCAGCCAAGGAGCGGGTCGCCCGGAAGAGACCCAGTACTTC
CDR3 protein: CASSQGAGRPEETQYF
CDR3 length: 16
J gene: TRBJ2-5
clone size: once
D gene: -
V gene: TRBV4-3

CDR3 DNA: TGTGCCAGCAGCTTAGAGGCGGTACCTCCCCACGAGCAGTACTTC
CDR3 protein: CASSLEAVPPHEQYF
CDR3 length: 15
J gene: TRBJ2-7
clone size: few
D gene: -
V gene: TRBV11-3

CDR3 DNA: TGTGCCAGCAGCCAACAGGGCCTTCGGTACAATGAGCAGTTCTTC
CDR3 protein: CASSQQGLRYNEQFF
CDR3 length: 15
J gene: TRBJ2-1
clone size: few
D gene: -
V gene: TRBV5-5

CDR3 DNA: TGTGCCAGTAGTAGAAGGACAGGGGGCGTTAGCAATCAGCCCCAGCATTTT
CDR3 protein: CASSRRTGGVSNQPQHF
CDR3 length: 17
J gene: TRBJ1-5
clone size: -
D gene: TRBD1
V gene: TRBV19

CDR3 DNA: TGTGCCAGCACCAGTCCGGCGGAGGAGACCCAGTACTTC
CDR3 protein: CASTSPAEETQYF
CDR3 length: 13
J gene: TRBJ2-5
clone size: -
D gene: -
V gene: TRBV11-1

CDR3 DNA: TGTGCCAGCCAGACAGGGGGCTCCTACGAGCAGTACTTC
CDR3 protein: CASQTGGSYEQYF
CDR3 length: 13
J gene: TRBJ2-7
clone size: -
D gene: TRBD1
V gene: TRBV28

CDR3 DNA: TGTGCCAGCAGCCCCCACGGCTCTGGGGCCAACGTCCTGACTTTC
CDR3 protein: CASSPHGSGANVLTF
CDR3 length: 15
J gene: TRBJ2-6
clone size: -
D gene: -
V gene: TRBV7-9

CDR3 DNA: TGTGCCAGCAGCACACTAGGGTACGAGCAGTACTTC
CDR3 protein: CASSTLGYEQYF
CDR3 length: 12
J gene: TRBJ2-7
clone size: -
D gene: -
V gene: TRBV5-6

CDR3 DNA: TGTGCCAGCGTCCCCCAAATCCAGGCAGTGATCTACGAGCAGTACTTC
CDR3 protein: CASVPQIQAVIYEQYF
CDR3 length: 16
J gene: TRBJ2-7
clone size: -
D gene: -
V gene: TRBV6-6

CDR3 DNA: TGTGCCAGCACCCCCCGGGACACGGACAGCACAGATACGCAGTATTTT
CDR3 protein: CASTPRDTDSTDTQYF
CDR3 length: 16
J gene: TRBJ2-3
clone size: many
D gene: -
V gene: TRBV5-4

CDR3 DNA: TGCGCCAGCAGCTTGGCCGGGAACACTGAAGCTTTCTTT
CDR3 protein: CASSLAGNTEAFF
CDR3 length: 13
J gene: TRBJ1-1
clone size: once
D gene: -
V gene: TRBV5-1

CDR3 DNA: TGTGCCAGCAGTAACCCAGGGAGGTCCGGCTCTGGAAACACCATATATTTT
CDR3 protein: CASSNPGRSGSGNTIYF
CDR3 length: 17
J gene: TRBJ1-3
clone size: -
D gene: -
V gene: TRBV2

CDR3 DNA: TGCGCCAGCAGCCCCGGGACAGGAGGGACTGAAGCTTTCTTT
CDR3 protein: CASSPGTGGTEAFF
CDR3 length: 14
J gene: TRBJ1-1
clone size: -
D gene: TRBD1
V gene: TRBV4-3

CDR3 DNA: TGTGCCAGCAGCTTAATGGGACTAGAAACAGATACGCAGTATTTT
CDR3 protein: CASSLMGLETDTQYF
CDR3 length: 15
J gene: TRBJ2-3
clone size: -
D gene: TRBD2
V gene: TRBV7-2

CDR3 DNA: TGTGCCAGCAGTCGCGGTGGGCAGGGAACAGAAGCTTTCTTT
CDR3 protein: CASSRGGQGTEAFF
CDR3 length: 14
J gene: TRBJ1-1
clone size: -
D gene: -
V gene: TRBV7-2

CDR3 DNA: TGTGCCAGCAGCCAAGAGGGGGGTTACAATGAGCAGTTCTTC
CDR3 protein: CASSQEGGYNEQFF
CDR3 length: 14
J gene: TRBJ2-1
clone size: -
D gene: -
V gene: TRBV4-2

CDR3 DNA: TGCGCCAGCAGCTTACAGGGATCGGACTATGGCTACACCTTC
CDR3 protein: CASSLQGSDYGYTF
CDR3 length: 14
J gene: TRBJ1-2
clone size: -
D gene: -
V gene: TRBV5-1

CDR3 DNA: TGTGCCAGCAGCTTGAGTGAGACCCAGTACTTC
CDR3 protein: CASSLSETQYF
CDR3 length: 11
J gene: TRBJ2-5
clone size: once
D gene: -
V gene: TRBV9

CDR3 DNA: TGTGCCAGCTCAGCCGACTGGTACGAGCAGTACTTC
CDR3 protein: CASSADWYEQYF
CDR3 length: 12
J gene: TRBJ2-7
clone size: -
D gene: -
V gene: TRBV18

CDR3 DNA: TGTGCCAGCAGTGGGACAGGCAATCAGCCCCAGCATTTT
CDR3 protein: CASSGTGNQPQHF
CDR3 length: 13
J gene: TRBJ1-5
clone size: -
D gene: -
V gene: TRBV2

CDR3 DNA: TGTGCCAGCAGCCAAGAGACCCGCAGCGGGCCGATGAACTATGGCTACACCTTC
CDR3 protein: CASSQETRSGPMNYGYTF
CDR3 length: 18
J gene: TRBJ1-2
clone size: once
D gene: -
V gene: TRBV4-2

CDR3 DNA: TGCGCCAGCAGCCAAGGAGATGAAAAACTGTTTTTT
CDR3 protein: CASSQGDEKLFF
CDR3 length: 12
J gene: TRBJ1-4
clone size: -
D gene: -
V gene: TRBV4-3

CDR3 DNA: TGCGCCAGCAGTCAATTGGGAAGGGGAGGGGACACTGAAGCTTTCTTT
CDR3 protein: CASSQLGRGGDTEAFF
CDR3 length: 16
J gene: TRBJ1-1
clone size: -
D gene: -
V gene: TRBV23-1

CDR3 DNA: TGTGCCAGCAGCCCTGAGGGGGAAGAGGGTGAAGCTTTTTTT
CDR3 protein: CASSPEGEEGEAFF
CDR3 length: 14
J gene: TRBJ1-1
clone size: -
D gene: -
V gene: TRBV9

CDR3 DNA: TGCAGCGTTGGTCCGACAGGGTTCGAGACCCAGTACTTC
CDR3 protein: CSVGPTGFETQYF
CDR3 length: 13
J gene: TRBJ2-5
clone size: -
D gene: TRBD1
V gene: TRBV29-1

CDR3 DNA: TGTGCCAGCAGTTACGCTCCGGGAGGAGCCTACAATGAGCAGTTCTTC
CDR3 protein: CASSYAPGGAYNEQFF
CDR3 length: 16
J gene: TRBJ2-1
clone size: -
D gene: TRBD2
V gene: TRBV6-5

CDR3 DNA: TGTGCCAGCAGCTCTCGCGGACAGGGGACTGAAGCTTTCTTT
CDR3 protein: CASSSRGQGTEAFF
CDR3 length: 14
J gene: TRBJ1-1
clone size: -
D gene: TRBD1
V gene: TRBV7-9